One sample yielded the 27 T cell receptor delta chains listed below, sequenced in a study of γδ T cells in repeated Plasmodium falciparum infection. Gammadelta T cells were flow-sorted from PBMC into Vgamma9/Vdelta2+ and Vdelta2-negative populations for bulk analysis. TCRdb called clones from the multiplex PCR reads again using CATT. Of roughly 90,000 delta-chain clones in the sample, less than 1% were seen once. The sample consisted of gamma-delta T cells from blood. The receptors shown here come from a pool of human donors (malaria-infected and uninfected, not separated).

Note on this clone: TCRdb's listed protein matches a much larger clone and diverges from this DNA's translation at residue 12, likely through a read error; the protein shown comes from the DNA. V is TRDV2 and J is TRDJ1; tentative D call: TRDD3 (6 bases). The J gene, not given by TCRdb, was assigned here from a germline match of the nucleotide sequence. The germline CDR1 and CDR2 sequences are GEAIGNYY and EKD. The CDR3 consists of 16 residues. The CDR3 here is CACAFTGKDFTEKLIF. The CDR3 region has the DNA TGTGCCTGTGCGTTTACTGGGAAAGACTTCACCGAAAAACTCATCTTT.

This clone was picked up a small number of times. The protein that TCRdb holds for this DNA derives from a much larger clone and differs from the translated DNA at residue 16, which likely indicates a read error; the protein shown here is translated from the DNA. The V and J genes are TRDV2 and TRDJ3, with D possibly being TRDD3 (5 bases). From germline, CDR1 is GEAIGNYY and CDR2 EKD. The CDR3 is 19 residues long. The CDR3: CACDTGGALSSWDTRKMFF. CDR3 DNA: TGTGCCTGTGACACGGGTGGGGCCCTTAGCTCCTGGGACACCCGAAAGATGTTTTTC.

This clone is deemed medium-sized. Within the sample, other DNA sequences also encode this same CDR3. The CDR3 reads CACDEVADWTGGYRNTYTDKLIF. In DNA, the CDR3 is TGTGCCTGTGATGAGGTTGCGGACTGGACTGGGGGATACAGGAATACGTACACCGATAAACTCATCTTT. The gene calls are TRDV2 and TRDJ1; TRDD3 matches 12 bases. CDR3 length: 23 residues. Germline V gene data show CDR1 as GEAIGNYY and CDR2 as EKD. J gave up 0 bases and V 4 bases, and 26 bases lay outside the gene matches.

As regards this clone: A far larger clone is one base from this, pointing to a likely read error. Other DNA sequences in the same sample also yield this CDR3. The rearrangement uses TRDV2 and TRDJ1, with D maybe TRDD3 (6 bases). As TCRdb names no J gene, one was assigned here on the basis of a DNA match to germline. The V end lost 0 bases, the J end lost 0 bases, and 31 bases lay between the germline ends. The CDR3 loop spans 22 amino acids. Germline V CDR1 and CDR2: GEAIGNYY, EKD. The CDR3 loop is CACDTGGPDTGGRAPYTDKLIF. The DNA of the CDR3 is TGTGCCTGTGACACCGGAGGCCCGGATACCGGGGGACGCGCACCGTACACCGATAAACTCATCTTT.

This clone was seen at least ten times. TCRdb assigns this DNA the protein of a much larger clone, which departs from its translation at residue 13; this likely reflects a read error, and the protein shown comes from translating the DNA. The V and J genes are TRDV2 and TRDJ1; 12 bases are shared with TRDD3. With 0 bases clipped from V and 3 bases from J, the junction kept 13 bases outside the gene matches. Germline V gene lookup returns CDR1 GEAIGNYY and CDR2 EKD. The CDR3 is made up of 19 amino acids. CDR3 sequence: CACDTVPGGYAGAPDKLIF. CDR3 nucleotides: TGTGCCTGTGACACCGTTCCTGGGGGATACGCGGGAGCACCCGATAAACTCATCTTT.

This clone was counted between two and nine times. TCRdb assigns this DNA the protein of a much larger clone, which departs from its translation at residue 5; this likely reflects a read error, and the protein shown comes from translating the DNA. The CDR3 sequence is CALGVMGGRYTDKLIF. The CDR3 coding sequence is TGTGCTCTTGGGGTCATGGGGGGGAGGTACACCGATAAACTCATCTTT. The chain links TRDV1 to TRDJ1; possible D gene TRDD3, 6 bases. Matching the DNA to germline supplied the J gene, which TCRdb does not give. The V gene lost 4 bases and the J gene lost 0 bases, with 15 bases spanning the gap. This CDR3 region has 16 residues. Germline V lookup: CDR1 TSWWSYY, CDR2 QGS.

Turning to this clone: A far larger clone lies a single base away; this is likely a read error. The sample holds other DNA sequences that translate to the same CDR3. The rearrangement uses TRDV1 and TRDJ1; D is ambiguous. This CDR3 has 14 amino acids. Germline-derived CDR1 and CDR2 are TSWWSYY and QGS. CDR3 amino acids: CALDAQGYTDKLIF. DNA of the CDR3: TGCGCTCTTGACGCTCAAGGGTACACCGATAAACTCATCTTT.

This clone has just a few counts. For this DNA, TCRdb reports the protein of a much larger clone, which diverges at residue 4, most likely from a read error; the protein presented here is translated directly from the DNA. This chain uses TRDV2 with TRDJ1, with 9 bases fitting TRDD3. Germline V gene data show CDR1 as GEAIGNYY and CDR2 as EKD. The CDR3 is 17 amino acids. The CDR3 reads CACATRQLGEYTDKLIF. CDR3 DNA: TGTGCCTGTGCCACCAGGCAACTGGGGGAATACACCGATAAACTCATCTTT.

This clone occurred a few times. A single base is all that separates this from a far larger clone, so a read error is likely. Other DNA sequences from this sample encode an identical CDR3 as well. J gene calling gave no result, while the V gene is TRDV2; TRDD3, as called in the table, went unchecked against the DNA. From germline, CDR1 is GEAIGNYY and CDR2 EKD. The CDR3 runs 28 residues. CDR3 amino acids: CACDHTYFASRPSELLGPPEKYTDKLIF. Here the CDR3 DNA reads TGTGCCTGTGACCACACCTACTTTGCCTCGCGCCCGTCTGAACTACTGGGGCCCCCGGAAAAGTACACCGATAAGCTCATCTTT.

This clone has more than one count but fewer than ten. The translation of this DNA and the TCRdb protein of a much larger clone differ at residue 13, probably owing to a read error; the protein shown here is translated from the DNA. The chain employs TRDV1 and TRDJ1, with D perhaps matching TRDD2 (7 bases). Germline matching of the DNA provided the J gene here, since TCRdb leaves it blank. Germline V lookup: CDR1 TSWWSYY, CDR2 QGS. V lost 2 bases, J lost 4 bases, and 41 bases lay in between. The CDR3 is made up of 24 amino acids. The CDR3 DNA reads TGTGCTCTTGGGGAAGGGTTCCTACGGATACTCCCAGCCTGGGCTTCTTTACGATACGATAAACTCATCTTT. Translating it yields CALGEGFLRILPAWASLRYDKLIF.

This clone appeared a few times. For this DNA, TCRdb reports the protein of a much larger clone, which diverges at residue 13, most likely from a read error; the protein presented here is translated directly from the DNA. The CDR3 DNA reads as TGTGCCTGTGACACCTTCCGGTGGGGGATAACCTGGGGCACCCGACAGATGTTTTTC. Protein: CACDTFRWGITWGTRQMFF. V gene TRDV2 combines with J gene TRDJ3; 9 bases line up with TRDD3. TCRdb carries no J gene annotation; the J gene was assigned here by matching the DNA with germline. In germline, CDR1 is GEAIGNYY, CDR2 EKD. The CDR3 is 19 residues long.

This clone was seen only a few times. TCRdb lists the protein of a much larger clone for this DNA, which differs at residue 12, so this is likely a read error; the protein given here is translated from the DNA itself. The J gene is TRDJ3, the V gene TRDV2; a possible D gene is TRDD2 (5 bases). TCRdb supplies no J gene; here it was assigned by aligning the nucleotide sequence to germline. Germline V CDR1 and CDR2: GEAIGNYY, EKD. The germline V and J ends were trimmed by 3 bases and 0 bases, with 38 bases remaining between them. This CDR3 contains 26 residues. The chain's CDR3 is CACDPISLQSPRDHLRNSWDTRQMFF. The CDR3 nucleotides are TGTGCCTGTGACCCGATTTCCCTTCAATCACCTAGGGACCACCTAAGAAACTCCTGGGACACCCGACAGATGTTTTTC.

Worth noting for this clone: The TCRdb protein, from a much larger clone, departs from this DNA's translation at residue 13, likely by read error; the protein shown derives from the DNA. Called V gene: TRDV1; the J gene was not called; the listed D gene, TRDD3, was not tested against the DNA. Germline CDR1 TSWWSYY, CDR2 QGS. The CDR3 is 15 amino acids. The CDR3: CALGDPPAYTDKPIF. In nucleotides, the CDR3 is TGTGCTCTTGGGGACCCCCCGGCGTACACCGATAAACCCATCTTT.

This clone occurred many times. For this DNA, TCRdb reports the protein of a much larger clone, which diverges at residue 6, most likely from a read error; the protein presented here is translated directly from the DNA. The V call is TRDV1, the J call TRDJ1, with TRDD3 matching over 10 bases. Germline CDR1 TSWWSYY, CDR2 QGS. CDR3 size: 19 residues. V was pared by 3 bases and J by 3 bases, with 16 bases of the junction left unmatched. Here the CDR3 reads CALGERPRTGGCNSDKLIF. The CDR3, as DNA: TGTGCTCTTGGGGAGAGACCTCGTACTGGGGGATGTAACTCCGATAAACTCATCTTT.

As concerns this clone: The TCRdb record carries a much larger clone's protein, which differs from this DNA's translation at residue 11; a read error is the likely cause, and the protein listed here is the DNA translation. CDR3 region: CACDTNLGDTTDKLIF. CDR3 sequence (DNA): TGTGCCTGTGACACCAACCTAGGGGATACGACCGATAAACTCATCTTT. This sequence joins TRDV2 and TRDJ1; 9 positions agree with TRDD3. TCRdb leaves out the J gene; it was filled in here by matching the DNA to germline. J lost 2 bases, V lost 0 bases, and 6 bases had no gene match. This CDR3 comprises 16 residues. The germline V gene encodes CDR1 GEAIGNYY and CDR2 EKD.

A word on this clone: TCRdb attributes to this sequence the protein of a much larger clone, which differs from the DNA translation at residue 19; a read error is likely, and the protein displayed is translated from the DNA. The chain recombines TRDV2 with TRDJ2; 7 bases align to TRDD2. The J call may be in error: the DNA end matches TRDJ1 better. From germline, CDR1 is GEAIGNYY and CDR2 EKD. This CDR3 spans 20 amino acids. The CDR3 DNA follows: TGTGCCTGTGACACCGTCGGATCCCTGCCTTCCTTAGCTGAGACAGCACAACTCATCTTT. Residues: CACDTVGSLPSLAETAQLIF.

As concerns this clone: With only one base between it and a far larger clone, this is likely a read error. The same CDR3 is also encoded by other DNA sequences in this sample. The gene calls are TRDV2 and TRDJ1, with a tentative D call TRDD3 (6 bases). In the absence of a J gene in TCRdb, the DNA was matched to germline to assign it here. Germline CDR1 is GEAIGNYY and CDR2 is EKD. Trimming took 2 bases from V and 1 from J, leaving 16 bases between them. The CDR3 runs to 16 residues. CDR3: CACDILGDTLTDKLIF. The CDR3 coding sequence is TGTGCCTGTGACATACTGGGTGATACGCTCACCGATAAACTCATCTTT.

A note on this clone: TCRdb's entry gives the protein of a much larger clone, which mismatches this DNA's translation at residue 13, likely from a read error; the protein reported here is translated from the DNA. The chain couples TRDV1 to TRDJ1; D is unclear. TCRdb carries no J gene annotation; the J gene was assigned here by matching the DNA with germline. The V and J ends lost 3 bases and 4 bases respectively, with 27 bases between them. This CDR3 has 19 residues. The V gene's germline CDR1 is TSWWSYY and CDR2 QGS. CDR3 loop: CALGDGKLTPGVSLDKLIF. CDR3 in DNA: TGTGCTCTTGGGGACGGAAAATTAACTCCTGGCGTTAGCCTCGATAAACTCATCTTT.

This clone came up a few times. The translation of this DNA and the TCRdb protein of a much larger clone differ at residue 7, probably owing to a read error; the protein shown here is translated from the DNA. The chain employs TRDV2 and TRDJ1; 8 bases are a match to TRDD3. Losses at the gene ends were 0 bases for V and 6 bases for J; bases not matched to a gene: 8. The CDR3 is 15 residues long. Germline loops: CDR1 GEAIGNYY, CDR2 EKD. CDR3 loop: CACDTLALGENKLIF. For the CDR3, the DNA is TGTGCCTGTGACACCCTAGCCCTGGGGGAAAATAAACTCATCTTT.

This clone was picked up a small number of times. TCRdb lists the protein of a much larger clone for this DNA, which differs at residue 24, so this is likely a read error; the protein given here is translated from the DNA itself. The J gene went uncalled, whereas the V gene is TRDV1; the table names TRDD3, a call not compared with the DNA. The CDR3 length is 26 residues. Looked up from germline, CDR1 is TSWWSYY and CDR2 is QGS. CDR3 in DNA: TGTGCTCTTGGGGAATTAGGGCCTCCTACGATTAGCTGGGGGATACGGGGGCCTTCTTACACCGATAAACCCATCTTT. Translating gives CALGELGPPTISWGIRGPSYTDKPIF.

With regard to this clone: The protein TCRdb lists belongs to a much larger clone and differs from this DNA's translation at residue 12, which points to a read error; the protein shown is made from the DNA. V is TRDV1 and J is TRDJ1; 11 nucleotides agree with TRDD3. V lost 4 bases, J lost 3 bases, and 10 bases stayed unmatched. This CDR3 comprises 17 residues. CDR1 TSWWSYY and CDR2 QGS come from the germline V gene. Written as DNA, the CDR3 is TGTGCTCTTGGGGGGCGACTGGGGGATAGTTACCCCGATAAACTCATCTTT. Its translation: CALGGRLGDSYPDKLIF.

This clone has just a few counts. A far bigger clonotype differs at one base, so this is likely a read error. Other DNA sequences from this sample encode an identical CDR3 as well. The genes are TRDV1 and TRDJ1, with 13 nucleotides matching TRDD3. Assignment of the J gene here rests on matching the DNA to germline, because TCRdb gives none. The germline gives CDR1 TSWWSYY, CDR2 QGS. This CDR3 contains 24 residues. CDR3 in amino acids: CALGELPQAPSTGGYAPFTDKLIF. CDR3 coding DNA: TGCGCTCTTGGGGAACTCCCCCAGGCCCCCAGTACTGGGGGATACGCTCCGTTCACCGATAAACTCATCTTT.

The sample holds a few counts of this clone. The protein in TCRdb stems from a much larger clone and differs at residue 3 from this DNA's translation, likely a read error; here the protein is translated from the DNA. J is TRDJ1 and V is TRDV2; 13 bases fit TRDD3. Germline matching of the DNA provided the J gene here, since TCRdb leaves it blank. Germline V gene sequence: CDR1 GEAIGNYY, CDR2 EKD. CDR3 size: 19 residues. CDR3 protein: CAYDTKKTGGYEGTDKLIF. CDR3 nucleotides: TGTGCCTATGACACGAAAAAAACTGGGGGATACGAGGGCACCGATAAACTCATCTTT.

The sample holds many counts of this clone. This CDR3 reads CALGAHHLPFVSRRLLLSDKLIF. The CDR3 DNA is TGTGCTCTTGGGGCCCACCACCTCCCCTTCGTGTCGCGGAGGTTGCTCCTTTCGGATAAACTCATCTTT. The chain has TRDV1 and TRDJ1; possible D gene TRDD2, 5 bases. Germline V gene data show CDR1 as TSWWSYY and CDR2 as QGS. Trimming took 4 bases from V and 5 from J, leaving 41 bases between them. The CDR3 is 23 residues long.

At least ten counts were recorded for this clone. It differs at one base from a far larger clone, so likely a read error. This CDR3 is also generated by other DNA sequences in the sample. The J gene went uncalled, whereas the V gene is TRDV1; the table's D call of TRDD3 was not tested on the DNA. Germline CDR1 and CDR2: TSWWSYY and QGS. The CDR3 runs 15 residues. The CDR3 DNA follows: TGTGCTCTTGGGGAAGTAGAGGATACAACCGATAAACTTATCTTT. Its translation: CALGEVEDTTDKLIF.

This clone was observed a handful of times. The protein TCRdb lists belongs to a much larger clone and differs from this DNA's translation at residue 15, which points to a read error; the protein shown is made from the DNA. V and J are TRDV1 and TRDJ1, with TRDD3 identical over 9 bases. The J gene is absent in TCRdb and was assigned here via DNA matching to germline. The V gene's germline CDR1 is TSWWSYY and CDR2 QGS. This CDR3 comprises 20 residues. Losses at the gene ends were 1 base for V and 3 bases for J; bases not matched to a gene: 18. CDR3 loop: CALGERPVLLGDPYADKLIF. The CDR3 region has the DNA TGTGCTCTTGGGGAACGTCCAGTCCTACTGGGGGACCCGTACGCCGATAAACTCATCTTT.

Concerning this clone: TCRdb assigns this DNA the protein of a much larger clone, which departs from its translation at residue 7; this likely reflects a read error, and the protein shown comes from translating the DNA. CDR3 in DNA: TGTGCTCTTGGGGAAACCTCTGGTTCCTACGAAGAGGCTGGGGGATACGCCGATAAACTCATCTTT. It yields the protein CALGETSGSYEEAGGYADKLIF. The chain carries TRDV1 and TRDJ1; 12 bases align to TRDD3. The J gene is absent in TCRdb and was assigned here via DNA matching to germline. CDR1 TSWWSYY and CDR2 QGS come from the germline V gene. This CDR3 has 22 amino acids. V trimming: 2 bases; J trimming: 3 bases; junction bases outside the gene matches: 22.